The subject of this entry is one T cell receptor (beta chain). These data are taken from a study of shared clonotypes between healthy human individuals. The CDR3 is made up of 14 amino acids. Trimming took 1 base from V and 0 from J, leaving 6 bases between them. Germline V gene lookup returns CDR1 SGHVS and CDR2 FQNEAQ. The data were produced by immunoSEQ multiplex PCR, yet TCRdb's version contains in-frame clones alone and is incomplete. The sample has approximately 1,500,000 clones, approximately 96% seen once. V gene TRBV7-8 combines with J gene TRBJ1-1, with D possibly being TRBD1 (6 bases). This clonotype originated in a man aged 30 to 45 in good health. The sample consisted of naive CD4+ T cells sorted from blood. Subset: CD45RA+ positively selected. CDR3 sequence: CASSLDRVNTEAFF. CDR3 sequence (DNA): TGTGCCAGCAGCTTAGACAGGGTGAACACTGAAGCTTTCTTT.